In its sample, the clone carrying this T cell receptor (beta chain) was seen once. This specimen belongs to a study of blood T cell repertoires in COVID-19. CDR1 is SNHLY and CDR2 is FYNNEI in the germline V gene. The germline V and J ends were trimmed by 4 bases and 6 bases, with 15 bases remaining between them. This CDR3 spans 14 amino acids. The method was immunoSEQ multiplex PCR; TCRdb's version includes in-frame clones alone and lacks a portion of them. Of fewer than 350,000 clones listed, 86% are singletons. The chain is built from TRBV2 and TRBJ1-2; the D gene is possibly TRBD1 (6 bases). This clonotype originated in a woman in her 70s with COVID-19, enrolled during active disease. The sequenced sample consisted of peripheral blood. CDR3 in DNA: TGTGCCAGCAGTGGACAGGACGGACTTAATGGCTACACCTTC. It encodes CASSGQDGLNGYTF.